Included here is one T cell receptor (beta chain) sequence, with context. Its antigen is still unknown. Base qualities were left out, and no much larger clone turns up one base away. The data are from a study of monozygotic twins with cystic fibrosis (dated by TCRdb to the early 2020s). For the study in its entirety: Roughly 2.8 micrograms of fragmented DNA went through approximately 15 PCR cycles to produce barcoded libraries. The study compared TCR beta repertoires within and between 16 monozygotic twin pairs with cystic fibrosis to assess genetic influence on V and J gene usage. The cohort included ten female and six male twin pairs, mostly children and adolescents, aged roughly 2.0 to 40 years with a median of 9.1 years. On the day blood was drawn, the twins' weight-for-height and FEVPerc (FEV1 disease centile) were ranked against those of the 800 to 1,100 cohort participants. Data for three of the twin pairs had been reported earlier in a different context. General study outcomes and caveats: Monozygotic CF twin pairs shared significantly more nucleotide-identical clonotypes within each pair than unrelated CF individuals shared with one another (P = 0.000026, Mann-Whitney). The cohort was small, and no association was found between shared CDR3 numbers and age, concordance or disease severity. Simpson clonality was generally low (median about 0.01), which suggests a naive-dominated repertoire, and clonality was higher in the most severely affected patients. The greatest similarity to the co-twin was observed for V gene usage in 13 of 16 pairs and for J usage in 8 of 16 pairs, which suggested genetic constraints.

The CDR3 numbers 11 residues from cysteine through phenylalanine. Just the 33-base CDR3 DNA is kept, in frame starting at base 1. CDR1 and CDR2 (SQVTM, ANQGSEA) derive from the germline V gene. The junction carries 9 bases between V and J, which are trimmed by 5 bases and 5 bases respectively. The twin pairs came from the European Cystic Fibrosis Twin and Sibling Study Cohort, which recruited patients from 150 to 200 CF clinics across 14 European countries. Zygosity and CFTR genotype were confirmed in-house, and zygosity was tested by multiplex PCR of nine short tandem repeat loci. Peripheral blood was sampled from each twin, with clinical parameters recorded on the day of blood sampling. Phenol/chloroform extraction was used to isolate genomic DNA from peripheral blood cells, and the DNA was then kept in TE buffer at 4 degrees C. Following the manufacturer's instructions, the researchers used the immunoSEQ immune profiling system to amplify TCR beta CDR3 regions via multiplex PCR. An Illumina NextSeq system was used for sequencing. Processing in the source paper ran as follows. Sequence data were processed on the immunoSEQ Analyzer platform, and clonality was computed as the square root of Simpson's index of productive rearrangements. Jensen-Shannon distance served as the measure of similarity in V and J usage, while OLGA was used to compute CDR3 generation probabilities. Shared CDR3 sequences were searched in the immuneACCESS database (August 2020) and in VDJdb (December 2020). Sourced from immuneACCESS, this table was stored by TCRdb with only in-frame sequences that have V and J called. A share of the clones is absent; for the studies checked, an unresolved V gene accounts for under half, and the remainder has no known explanation. The V and J calls and clone size come from that table; D and trimming were worked out from the DNA. This sample holds approximately 11,000 clones; 85% were observed only once. The top ten clonotypes cover approximately 0.56% of the sample.

The receptor chain draws on TRBV29-1 and TRBJ1-2; the D gene lacks a confident call. This receptor was taken from a man younger than 30 with cystic fibrosis. Source material: blood. The DNA is TGCAGCGTTCCCCCCCAGTATGGCTACACCTTC. This translates into CSVPPQYGYTF.